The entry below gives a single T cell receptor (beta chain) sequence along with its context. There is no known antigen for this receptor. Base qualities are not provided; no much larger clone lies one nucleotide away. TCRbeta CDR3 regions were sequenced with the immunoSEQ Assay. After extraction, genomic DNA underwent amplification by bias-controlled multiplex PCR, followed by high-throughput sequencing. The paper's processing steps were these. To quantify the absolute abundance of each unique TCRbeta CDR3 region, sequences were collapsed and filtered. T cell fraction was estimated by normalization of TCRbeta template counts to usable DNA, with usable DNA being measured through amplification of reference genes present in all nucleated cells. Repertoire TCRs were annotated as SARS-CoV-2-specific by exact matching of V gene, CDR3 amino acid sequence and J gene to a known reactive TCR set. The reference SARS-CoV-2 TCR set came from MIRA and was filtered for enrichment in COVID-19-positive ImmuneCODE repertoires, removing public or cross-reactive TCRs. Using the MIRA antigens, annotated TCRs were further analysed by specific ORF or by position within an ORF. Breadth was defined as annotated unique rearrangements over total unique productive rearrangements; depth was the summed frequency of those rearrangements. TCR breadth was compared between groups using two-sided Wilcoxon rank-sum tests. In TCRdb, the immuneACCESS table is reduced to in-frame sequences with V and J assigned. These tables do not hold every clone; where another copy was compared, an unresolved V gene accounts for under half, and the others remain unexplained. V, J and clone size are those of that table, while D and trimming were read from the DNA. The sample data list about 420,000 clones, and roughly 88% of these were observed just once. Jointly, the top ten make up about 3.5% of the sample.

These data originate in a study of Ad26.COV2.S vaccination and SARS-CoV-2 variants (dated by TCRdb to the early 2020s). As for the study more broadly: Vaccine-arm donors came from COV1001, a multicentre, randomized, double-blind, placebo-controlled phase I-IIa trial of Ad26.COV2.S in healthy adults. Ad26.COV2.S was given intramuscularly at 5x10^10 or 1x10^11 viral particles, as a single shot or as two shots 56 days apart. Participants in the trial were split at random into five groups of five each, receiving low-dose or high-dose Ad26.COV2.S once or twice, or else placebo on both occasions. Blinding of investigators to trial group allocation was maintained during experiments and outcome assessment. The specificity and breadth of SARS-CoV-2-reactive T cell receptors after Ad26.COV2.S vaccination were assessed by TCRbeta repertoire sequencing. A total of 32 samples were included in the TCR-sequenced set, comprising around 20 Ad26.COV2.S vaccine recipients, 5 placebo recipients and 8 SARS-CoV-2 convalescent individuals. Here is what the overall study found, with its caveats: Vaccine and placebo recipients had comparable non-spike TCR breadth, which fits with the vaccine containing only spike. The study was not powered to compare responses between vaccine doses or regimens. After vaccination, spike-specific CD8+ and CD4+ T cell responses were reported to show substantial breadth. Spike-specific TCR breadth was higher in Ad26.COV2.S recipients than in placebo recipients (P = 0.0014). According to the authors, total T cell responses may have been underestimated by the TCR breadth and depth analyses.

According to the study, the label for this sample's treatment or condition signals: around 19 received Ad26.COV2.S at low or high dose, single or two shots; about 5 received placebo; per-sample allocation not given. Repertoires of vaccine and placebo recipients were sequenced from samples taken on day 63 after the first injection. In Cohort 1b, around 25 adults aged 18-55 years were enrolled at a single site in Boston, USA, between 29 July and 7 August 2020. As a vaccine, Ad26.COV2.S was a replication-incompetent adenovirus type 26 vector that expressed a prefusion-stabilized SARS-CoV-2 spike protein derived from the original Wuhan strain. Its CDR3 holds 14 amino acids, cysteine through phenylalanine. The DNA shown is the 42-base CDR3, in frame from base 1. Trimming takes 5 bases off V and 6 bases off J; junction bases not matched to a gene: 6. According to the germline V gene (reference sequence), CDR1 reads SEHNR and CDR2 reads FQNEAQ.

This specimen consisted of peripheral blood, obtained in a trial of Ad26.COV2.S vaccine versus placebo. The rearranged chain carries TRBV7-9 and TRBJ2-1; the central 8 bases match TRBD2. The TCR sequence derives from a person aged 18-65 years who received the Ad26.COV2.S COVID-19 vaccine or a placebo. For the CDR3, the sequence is CASSRQRGSNEQFF. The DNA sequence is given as TGTGCCAGCAGCCGTCAGCGGGGGAGCAATGAGCAGTTCTTC.